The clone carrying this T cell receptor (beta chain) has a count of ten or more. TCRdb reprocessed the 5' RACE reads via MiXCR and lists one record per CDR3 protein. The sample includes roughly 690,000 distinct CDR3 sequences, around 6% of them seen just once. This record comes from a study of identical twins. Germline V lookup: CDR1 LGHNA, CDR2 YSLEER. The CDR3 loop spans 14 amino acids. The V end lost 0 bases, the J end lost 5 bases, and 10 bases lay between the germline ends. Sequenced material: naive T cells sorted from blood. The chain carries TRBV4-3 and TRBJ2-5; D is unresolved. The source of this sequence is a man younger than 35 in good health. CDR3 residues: CASSQDGPKETQYF. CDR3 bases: TGCGCCAGCAGCCAAGATGGGCCGAAGGAGACCCAGTACTTC.